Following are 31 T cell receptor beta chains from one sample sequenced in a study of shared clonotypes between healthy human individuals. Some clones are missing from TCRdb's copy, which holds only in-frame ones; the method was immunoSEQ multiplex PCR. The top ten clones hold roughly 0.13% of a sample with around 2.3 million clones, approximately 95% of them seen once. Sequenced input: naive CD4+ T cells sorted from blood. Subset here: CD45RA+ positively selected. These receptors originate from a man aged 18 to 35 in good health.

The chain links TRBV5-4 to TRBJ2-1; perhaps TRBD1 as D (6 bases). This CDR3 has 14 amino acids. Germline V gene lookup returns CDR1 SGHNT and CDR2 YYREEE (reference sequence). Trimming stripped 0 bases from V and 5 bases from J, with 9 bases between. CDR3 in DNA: TGTGCCAGCAGCTTGGCCAGGGGTAACAATGAGCAGTTCTTC. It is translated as CASSLARGNNEQFF.

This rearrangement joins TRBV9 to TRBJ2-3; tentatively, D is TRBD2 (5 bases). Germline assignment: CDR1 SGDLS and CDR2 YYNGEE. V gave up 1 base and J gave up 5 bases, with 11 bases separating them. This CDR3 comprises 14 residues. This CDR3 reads CASSVLLRGDTQYF. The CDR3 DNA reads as TGTGCCAGCAGCGTACTACTCCGGGGAGATACGCAGTATTTT.

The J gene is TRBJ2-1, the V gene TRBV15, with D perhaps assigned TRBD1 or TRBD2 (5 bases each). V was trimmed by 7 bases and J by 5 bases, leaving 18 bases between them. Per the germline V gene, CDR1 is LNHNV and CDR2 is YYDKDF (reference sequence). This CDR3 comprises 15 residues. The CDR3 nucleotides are TGTGCCACCACCCCCTCAGGGCTAGCTAACAATGAGCAGTTCTTC. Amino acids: CATTPSGLANNEQFF.

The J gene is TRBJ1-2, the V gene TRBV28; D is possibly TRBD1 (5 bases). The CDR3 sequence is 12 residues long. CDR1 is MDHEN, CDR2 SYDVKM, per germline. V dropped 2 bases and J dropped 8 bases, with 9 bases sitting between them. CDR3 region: CASSLGGAGYTF. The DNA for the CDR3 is TGTGCCAGCAGTTTAGGCGGGGCGGGCTACACCTTC.

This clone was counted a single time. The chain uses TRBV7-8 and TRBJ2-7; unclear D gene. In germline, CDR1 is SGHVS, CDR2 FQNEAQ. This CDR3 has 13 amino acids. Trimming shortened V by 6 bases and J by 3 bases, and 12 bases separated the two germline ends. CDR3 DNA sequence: TGTGCCAGCAGTTTCAATACCCTCTACGAGCAGTACTTC. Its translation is CASSFNTLYEQYF. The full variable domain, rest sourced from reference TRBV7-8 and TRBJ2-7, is GAGVSQSPRYKVAKRGQDVALRCDPISGHVSLFWYQQALGQGPEFLTYFQNEAQLDKSGLPSDRFFAERPEGSVSTLKIQRTQQEDSAVYLCASSFNTLYEQYFGPGTRLTVT.

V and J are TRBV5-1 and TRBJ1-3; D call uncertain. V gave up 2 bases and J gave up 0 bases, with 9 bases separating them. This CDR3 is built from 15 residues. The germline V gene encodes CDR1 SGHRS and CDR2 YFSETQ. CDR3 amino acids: CASSLLGDSGNTIYF. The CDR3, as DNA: TGCGCCAGCAGCTTATTGGGAGACTCTGGAAACACCATATATTTT.

CDR3 amino acids: CASSEQVQETQYF. DNA of the CDR3: TGTGCCAGCAGTGAACAGGTACAAGAGACCCAGTACTTC. The J gene is TRBJ2-5, the V gene TRBV2; D uncertain. Trimming cost V 2 bases and J 2 bases, with 6 bases left between them. The germline V gene has CDR1 SNHLY and CDR2 FYNNEI. There are 13 residues in the CDR3.

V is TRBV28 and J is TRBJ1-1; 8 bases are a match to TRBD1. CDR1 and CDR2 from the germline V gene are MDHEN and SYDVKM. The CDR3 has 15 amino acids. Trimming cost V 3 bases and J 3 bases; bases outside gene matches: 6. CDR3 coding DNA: TGTGCCAGCAGTTTGAGGGACAGGCCGTACACTGAAGCTTTCTTT. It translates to CASSLRDRPYTEAFF.

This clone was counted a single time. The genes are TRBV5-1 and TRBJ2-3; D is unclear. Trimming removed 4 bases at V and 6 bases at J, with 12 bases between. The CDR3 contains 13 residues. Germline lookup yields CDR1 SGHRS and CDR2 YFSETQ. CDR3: CASSQQRRDTQYF. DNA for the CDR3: TGCGCCAGCAGCCAGCAGCGACGGGATACGCAGTATTTT.

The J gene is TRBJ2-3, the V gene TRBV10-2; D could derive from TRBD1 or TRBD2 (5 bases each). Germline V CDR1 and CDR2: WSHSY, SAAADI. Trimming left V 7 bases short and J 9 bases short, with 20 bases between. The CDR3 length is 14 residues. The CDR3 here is CASIGGRGIGTQYF. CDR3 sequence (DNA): TGCGCCAGCATTGGGGGTAGGGGCATCGGAACGCAGTATTTT.

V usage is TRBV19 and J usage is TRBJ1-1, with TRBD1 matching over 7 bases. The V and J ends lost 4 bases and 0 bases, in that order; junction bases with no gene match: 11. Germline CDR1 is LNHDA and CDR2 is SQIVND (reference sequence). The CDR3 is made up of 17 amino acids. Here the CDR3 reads CASSSPTGAGLNTEAFF. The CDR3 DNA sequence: TGTGCCAGTAGTAGCCCAACAGGGGCGGGTTTGAACACTGAAGCTTTCTTT.

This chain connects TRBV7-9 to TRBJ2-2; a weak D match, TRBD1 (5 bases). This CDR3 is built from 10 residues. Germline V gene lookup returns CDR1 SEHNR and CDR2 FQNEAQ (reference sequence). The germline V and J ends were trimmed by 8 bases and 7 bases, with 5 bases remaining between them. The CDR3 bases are TGTGCCAGCCAGGGCGGGGAGCTGTTTTTT. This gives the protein CASQGGELFF.

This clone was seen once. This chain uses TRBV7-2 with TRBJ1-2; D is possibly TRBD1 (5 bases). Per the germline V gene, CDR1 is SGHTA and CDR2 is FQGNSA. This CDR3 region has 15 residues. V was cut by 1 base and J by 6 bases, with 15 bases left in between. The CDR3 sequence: CASSLVWGSGDGYTF. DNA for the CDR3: TGTGCCAGCAGCTTAGTTTGGGGGTCTGGTGATGGCTACACCTTC.

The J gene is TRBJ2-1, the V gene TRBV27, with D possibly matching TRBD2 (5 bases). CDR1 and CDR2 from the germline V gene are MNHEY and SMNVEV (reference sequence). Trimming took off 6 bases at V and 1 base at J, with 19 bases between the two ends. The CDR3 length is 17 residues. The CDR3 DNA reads TGTGCCAGCAGGCCTCAGATTGCGGGCCATTCCTACAATGAGCAGTTCTTC. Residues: CASRPQIAGHSYNEQFF.

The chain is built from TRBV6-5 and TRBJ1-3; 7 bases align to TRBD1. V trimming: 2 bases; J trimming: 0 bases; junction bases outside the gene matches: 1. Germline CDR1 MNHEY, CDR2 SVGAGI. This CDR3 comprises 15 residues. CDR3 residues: CASSYAGGSGNTIYF. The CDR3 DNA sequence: TGTGCCAGCAGTTACGCAGGGGGCTCTGGAAACACCATATATTTT.

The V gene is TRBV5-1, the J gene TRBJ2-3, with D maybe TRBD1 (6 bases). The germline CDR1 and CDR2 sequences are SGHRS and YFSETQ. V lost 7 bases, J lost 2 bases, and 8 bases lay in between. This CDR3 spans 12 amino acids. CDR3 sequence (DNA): TGCGCCAGCGGACAGACCACAGATACGCAGTATTTT. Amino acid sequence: CASGQTTDTQYF.

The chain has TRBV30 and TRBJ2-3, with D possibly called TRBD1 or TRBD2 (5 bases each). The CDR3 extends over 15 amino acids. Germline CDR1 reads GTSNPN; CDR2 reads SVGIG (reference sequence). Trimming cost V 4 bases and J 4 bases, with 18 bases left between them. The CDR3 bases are TGTGCCTGGAATCGGGACCCCCGAGAGTCAGATACGCAGTATTTT. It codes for CAWNRDPRESDTQYF.

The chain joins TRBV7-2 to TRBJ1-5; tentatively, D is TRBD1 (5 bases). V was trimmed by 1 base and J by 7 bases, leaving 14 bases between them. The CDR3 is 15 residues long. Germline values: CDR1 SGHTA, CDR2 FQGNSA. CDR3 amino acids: CASSLDGGRGQPQHF. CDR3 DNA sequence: TGTGCCAGCAGCTTAGATGGCGGGAGGGGACAGCCCCAGCATTTT.

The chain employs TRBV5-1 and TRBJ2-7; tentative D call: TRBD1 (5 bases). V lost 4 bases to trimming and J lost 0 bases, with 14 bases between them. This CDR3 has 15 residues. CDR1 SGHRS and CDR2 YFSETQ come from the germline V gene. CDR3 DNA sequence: TGCGCCAGCAGCCGCTGGGGCGAGCACTCCTACGAGCAGTACTTC. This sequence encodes CASSRWGEHSYEQYF.

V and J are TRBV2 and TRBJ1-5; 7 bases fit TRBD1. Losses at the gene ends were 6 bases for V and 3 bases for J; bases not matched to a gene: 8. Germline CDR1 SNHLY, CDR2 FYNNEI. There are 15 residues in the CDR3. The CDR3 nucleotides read TGTGCCAGCAGCGGAGGACAGGAGACCAATCAGCCCCAGCATTTT. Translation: CASSGGQETNQPQHF.

The CDR3 DNA reads TGTGCCAGCAGCTTGTTAGGTGGCAGCCAAGAGACCCAGTACTTC. This codes for CASSLLGGSQETQYF. The chain uses TRBV5-4 and TRBJ2-5; D not resolved. This CDR3 has 15 residues. V was shortened by 1 base and J by 1 base, with 11 bases between the two germline ends. Germline values: CDR1 SGHNT, CDR2 YYREEE (reference sequence).

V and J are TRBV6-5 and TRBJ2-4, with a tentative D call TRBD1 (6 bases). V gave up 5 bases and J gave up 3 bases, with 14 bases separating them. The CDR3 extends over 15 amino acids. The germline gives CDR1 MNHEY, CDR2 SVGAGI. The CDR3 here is CASSRREGGKNIQYF. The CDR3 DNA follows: TGTGCCAGCAGTCGCAGGGAAGGGGGCAAAAACATTCAGTACTTC.

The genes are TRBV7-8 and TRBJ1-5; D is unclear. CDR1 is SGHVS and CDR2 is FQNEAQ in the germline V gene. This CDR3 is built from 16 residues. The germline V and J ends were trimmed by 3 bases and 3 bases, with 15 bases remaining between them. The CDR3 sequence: CASSLVAGVDNQPQHF. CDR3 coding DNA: TGTGCCAGCAGCTTGGTAGCCGGGGTGGACAATCAGCCCCAGCATTTT.

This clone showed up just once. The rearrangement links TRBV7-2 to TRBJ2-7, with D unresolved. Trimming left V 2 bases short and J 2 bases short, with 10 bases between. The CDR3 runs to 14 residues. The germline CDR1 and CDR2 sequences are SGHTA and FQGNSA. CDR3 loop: CASSLILSTYEQYF. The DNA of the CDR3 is TGTGCCAGCAGCTTAATACTATCGACCTACGAGCAGTACTTC.

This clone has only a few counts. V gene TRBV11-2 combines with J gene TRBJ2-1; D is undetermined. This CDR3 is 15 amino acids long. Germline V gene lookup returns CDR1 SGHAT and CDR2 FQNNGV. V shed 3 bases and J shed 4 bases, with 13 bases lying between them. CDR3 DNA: TGTGCCAGCAGCTTGGCCGGAATTTCGTACAATGAGCAGTTCTTC. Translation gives CASSLAGISYNEQFF.

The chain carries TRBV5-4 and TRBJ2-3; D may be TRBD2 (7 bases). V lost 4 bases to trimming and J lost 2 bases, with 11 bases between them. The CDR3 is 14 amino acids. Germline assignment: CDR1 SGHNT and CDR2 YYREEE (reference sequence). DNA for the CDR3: TGTGCCAGCAGCGGGGGGGCCTCCACAGATACGCAGTATTTT. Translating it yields CASSGGASTDTQYF.

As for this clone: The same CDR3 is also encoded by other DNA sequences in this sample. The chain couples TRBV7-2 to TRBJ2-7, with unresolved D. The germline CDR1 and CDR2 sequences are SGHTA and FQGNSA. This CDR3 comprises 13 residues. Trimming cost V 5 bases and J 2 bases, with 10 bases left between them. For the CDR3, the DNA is TGTGCCAGCAGCCCCGGGCTGCCCTACGAGCAGTACTTC. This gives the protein CASSPGLPYEQYF.

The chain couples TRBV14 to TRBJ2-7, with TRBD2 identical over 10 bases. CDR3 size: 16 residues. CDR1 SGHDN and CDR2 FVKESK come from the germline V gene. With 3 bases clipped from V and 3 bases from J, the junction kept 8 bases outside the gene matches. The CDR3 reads CASSQPGTSVHYEQYF. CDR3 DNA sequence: TGTGCCAGCAGCCAGCCCGGGACTAGCGTACACTACGAGCAGTACTTC.

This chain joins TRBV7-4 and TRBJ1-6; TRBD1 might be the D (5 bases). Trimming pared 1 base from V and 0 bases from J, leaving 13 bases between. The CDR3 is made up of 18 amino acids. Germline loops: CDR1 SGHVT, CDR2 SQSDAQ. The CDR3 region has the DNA TGTGCCAGCAGCTTAGGATCGGGGCCGAGCTCCTATAATTCACCCCTCCACTTT. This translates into CASSLGSGPSSYNSPLHF.

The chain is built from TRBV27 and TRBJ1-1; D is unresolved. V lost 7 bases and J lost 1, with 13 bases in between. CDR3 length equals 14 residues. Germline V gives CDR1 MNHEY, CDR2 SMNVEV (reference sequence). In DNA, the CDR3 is TGTGCCAGCAATTACCGACCGACGAACACTGAAGCTTTCTTT. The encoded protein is CASNYRPTNTEAFF.

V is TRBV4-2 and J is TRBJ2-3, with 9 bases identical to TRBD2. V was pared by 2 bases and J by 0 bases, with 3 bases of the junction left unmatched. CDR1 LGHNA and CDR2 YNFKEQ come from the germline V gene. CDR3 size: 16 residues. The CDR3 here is CASSQSTSGSTDTQYF. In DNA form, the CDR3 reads TGTGCCAGCAGCCAATCGACTAGCGGAAGCACAGATACGCAGTATTTT.